This is a list of T cell receptor beta chains from one sample in a study of beta chain features in type 1 diabetes. Using immunoSEQ multiplex PCR, the repertoire was profiled, and TCRdb retains in-frame clones only, with some absent. The table has a few hundred thousand clones, 11% seen once. The sample consisted of central memory CD4+ T cells from blood. The source of these receptors is a man aged 18-30 years in good health. CDR3s include the opening cysteine and the closing phenylalanine or tryptophan. D genes are given only for firm matches. Clone size appears in some rows only: once, few, many, or a class for an expanded clone.

V gene	clone size	J gene	D gene	CDR3 DNA	CDR3 protein
TRBV29-1	-	TRBJ2-5	-	TGCAGCGTTGAGACCCAGTACTTC	CSVETQYF
TRBV6-5	-	TRBJ1-5	-	TGTGCCAGCAGTTACGACAGTAATCAGCCCCAGCATTTT	CASSYDSNQPQHF
TRBV9	few	TRBJ2-1	-	TGTGCCAGCAGCTTCAGCGGAAGCTCCTACAATGAGCAGTTCTTC	CASSFSGSSYNEQFF
TRBV10-3	few	TRBJ1-1	TRBD1	TGTGCCATCACCAAGGACAGGGATCACACTGAAGCTTTCTTT	CAITKDRDHTEAFF
TRBV5-6	many	TRBJ2-1	-	TGTGCCAGCAGCTTGCCTACAATCAATGAGCAGTTCTTC	CASSLPTINEQFF
TRBV6-4	-	TRBJ2-2	-	TGTGCCAGCAGTGGAGAGGCCAACACCGGGGAGCTGTTTTTT	CASSGEANTGELFF
TRBV28	few	TRBJ2-7	-	TGTGCCAGCATTAAGGGCCAGGGCTCCTACGAGCAGTACTTC	CASIKGQGSYEQYF
TRBV29-1	-	TRBJ2-2	-	TGCAGCGCCATCCAGGACGGAAACACCGGGGAGCTGTTTTTT	CSAIQDGNTGELFF
TRBV10-3	few	TRBJ2-5	-	TGTGCCAGCAACATACCGGGGCTGAGGGAGACCCAGTACTTC	CASNIPGLRETQYF
TRBV7-7	few	TRBJ2-1	-	TGTGCTAGCAGCCCTAGCCCTAGCGTCTCCTACAATGAGCAGTTCTTC	CASSPSPSVSYNEQFF
TRBV7-6	-	TRBJ2-7	TRBD2	TGTGCCAGCAGCTTAGAGAGCGGGAGCTCCTACGAGCAGTACTTC	CASSLESGSSYEQYF
TRBV6-5	-	TRBJ2-7	TRBD1	TGTGCCAGCAGTTATCGGGACAGGGCTTACGAGCAGTACTTC	CASSYRDRAYEQYF
TRBV30	-	TRBJ2-3	TRBD1	TGTGCCTGGAGTCATCGCACGACAGGGATCACAGATACGCAGTATTTT	CAWSHRTTGITDTQYF
TRBV7-9	-	TRBJ2-7	-	TGTGCCAGCAGTCCAACAGTCGTGTGGGACGAGCAGTACTTC	CASSPTVVWDEQYF
TRBV18	many	TRBJ2-3	-	TGTGCCAGCTCACCAACCAGCGGGAGCACAGATACGCAGTATTTT	CASSPTSGSTDTQYF
TRBV5-4	-	TRBJ2-2	TRBD2	TGTGCCAGCAGCGGACTAGCGGGAGTCACCGGGGAGCTGTTTTTT	CASSGLAGVTGELFF
TRBV7-9	-	TRBJ2-1	-	TGTGCCAGCAGCTCCGACAGGTACAATGAGCAGTTCTTC	CASSSDRYNEQFF
TRBV10-3	few	TRBJ2-2	TRBD1	TGTGCCATCAGGGGACAGATGAACACCGGGGAGCTGTTTTTT	CAIRGQMNTGELFF
TRBV9	many	TRBJ2-7	TRBD2	TGTGCCAGCAGCGTAGGGACTAGCGAACCCTACGAGCAGTACTTC	CASSVGTSEPYEQYF
TRBV7-9	many	TRBJ2-1	-	TGTGCCAGCAGCTTAGCAGGGGGCAATGAGCAGTTCTTC	CASSLAGGNEQFF
TRBV30	-	TRBJ2-1	-	TGTGCCTGGAGTGTAGGAATAGCGGTTTACAATGAGCAGTTCTTC	CAWSVGIAVYNEQFF
TRBV28	-	TRBJ2-5	-	TGTGCCAGCAGGGACTCGGGCCGATCGGCCCAGTACTTC	CASRDSGRSAQYF
TRBV10-3	many	TRBJ2-6	-	TGTGCCATCGGAAACTCTGGGGCCAACGTCCTGACTTTC	CAIGNSGANVLTF
TRBV30	-	TRBJ2-4	-	TGTGCCTGGGGTGGTGGTTTCGGAAACATTCAGTACTTC	CAWGGGFGNIQYF
TRBV9	-	TRBJ2-1	-	TGTGCCAGCAGCGTAGCTCAAAACTCCTACAATGAGCAGTTCTTC	CASSVAQNSYNEQFF
TRBV7-3	-	TRBJ2-3	-	TGTGCCAGCAGCTTAGGTCTTGCAGATACGCAGTATTTT	CASSLGLADTQYF
TRBV9	-	TRBJ2-3	TRBD2	TGTGCCAGCAGCGTGGCCGGGACTAGCTCTAGCACAGATACGCAGTATTTT	CASSVAGTSSSTDTQYF
TRBV4-2	few	TRBJ2-3	-	TGTGCCAGCAGCCAGGGGGGTCTCACAATCACAGATACGCAGTATTTT	CASSQGGLTITDTQYF
TRBV5-1	few	TRBJ2-5	TRBD2	TGCGCCAGCAGCCTAGCGGGTGTCCAAGAGACCCAGTACTTC	CASSLAGVQETQYF
TRBV28	few	TRBJ1-2	-	TGTGCCAGCGGTTTGCTGAGGGGCTACACCTTC	CASGLLRGYTF
TRBV18	-	TRBJ2-5	-	TGTGCCAGCTCACCAAGGGAGACGCAACAAGAGACCCAGTACTTC	CASSPRETQQETQYF
TRBV18	few	TRBJ2-3	-	TGTGCCAGCTCACCCCTAGGCGGGGGCACAGATACGCAGTATTTT	CASSPLGGGTDTQYF
TRBV19	-	TRBJ1-5	-	TGTGCCAGTAGTATGGGTTACAATCAGCCCCAGCATTTT	CASSMGYNQPQHF
TRBV10-3	-	TRBJ2-1	TRBD2	TGTGCCATACCCCGGGGAACTAGCGGGACTCGGGATGAGCAGTTCTTC	CAIPRGTSGTRDEQFF
TRBV7-2	-	TRBJ2-5	-	TGTGCCAGCAGCCTGGTCAGGGGCTCAGAGACCCAGTACTTC	CASSLVRGSETQYF
TRBV9	few	TRBJ2-2	-	TGTGCCAGCAGCGTAGGGAGCGGTATGAACACCGGGGAGCTGTTTTTT	CASSVGSGMNTGELFF
TRBV6-5	-	TRBJ2-7	TRBD2	TGTGCCAGCAGTTACAGCGGGAGGGGCGAGCAGTACTTC	CASSYSGRGEQYF
TRBV10-3	-	TRBJ2-4	TRBD1	TGTGCCATCAGTGATGATACAGGGGGGTTGGTCAAAAACATTCAGTACTTC	CAISDDTGGLVKNIQYF
TRBV28	few	TRBJ2-3	-	TGTGCCAGCAGGCTAGGAGATCCCTACACAGATACGCAGTATTTT	CASRLGDPYTDTQYF
TRBV5-1	few	TRBJ2-5	-	TGCGCCAGCAGCTTGGAGGGCAGGGCGCAAGAGACCCAGTACTTC	CASSLEGRAQETQYF
TRBV5-1	few	TRBJ1-1	TRBD1	TGCGCCAGCAGCCGGACAGGGGGATTGAACACTGAAGCTTTCTTT	CASSRTGGLNTEAFF
TRBV5-6	few	TRBJ2-3	-	TGTGCCAGCAGCAGGACCTTCACAGATACGCAGTATTTT	CASSRTFTDTQYF
TRBV7-9	-	TRBJ2-2	TRBD1	TGTGCCAGCAGCCCGGACAGGGGAAGGAGAACCGGGGAGCTGTTTTTT	CASSPDRGRRTGELFF
TRBV19	-	TRBJ2-1	-	TGTGCCAGTCGATCGGGGGCTAGCGGAATCTACAATGAGCAGTTCTTC	CASRSGASGIYNEQFF
TRBV4-2	many	TRBJ2-7	-	TGTGCCAGCAGCCCGACGAACCTATACGAGCAGTACTTC	CASSPTNLYEQYF
TRBV7-2	many	TRBJ2-1	-	TGTGCCAGCAGCTTAGCTAGCAGCGATGAGCAGTTCTTC	CASSLASSDEQFF